These 9 T cell receptor beta chains share one sample of origin, sequenced in a study of patients and donors after allogeneic stem cell transplantation. In TCRdb, the RT-PCR reads were re-called with MiXCR into one record per CDR3 protein. The sample records 410,000 or so distinct CDR3 sequences, approximately 16% being singletons. The sequenced sample was blood, either unsorted or a sorted T cell fraction (not recorded which). All receptors derive from a human donor who was either an allogeneic HSCT recipient or a stem cell or donor lymphocyte infusion donor (not recorded which). It is not recorded whose cells these are; they may come from a transplant donor.

This clonotype was observed a handful of times. This chain links TRBV12-3 or TRBV12-4 with TRBJ2-2; 7 nucleotides agree with TRBD1. There are 15 residues in the CDR3. The junction had 5 bases not matched to a gene; V was cut back by 5 bases and J by 2 bases. The CDR3, as DNA: TGTGCCAGCAGTATAGGGACAGCCAACACCGGGGAGCTGTTTTTT. Translating it yields CASSIGTANTGELFF.

This clonotype has a handful of counts. The V gene is TRBV25-1, the J gene TRBJ2-3; 13 nucleotides match TRBD2. The length of the CDR3 is 15 residues. After removal of 4 bases from V and 6 bases from J, the junction contained 4 bases not matched to a gene. Germline V CDR1 and CDR2: MGHDK, SYGVNS. The CDR3 spells CASSGGLAGVDTQYF. The DNA for the CDR3 is TGTGCCAGCAGTGGAGGACTAGCGGGAGTGGATACGCAGTATTTT.

This clonotype was counted a few times. V usage is TRBV10-3 and J usage is TRBJ2-5; TRBD2 might be the D (5 bases). V lost 5 bases and J 5 bases, leaving 12 bases between the germline ends. The CDR3 totals 13 residues. Germline V gene lookup returns CDR1 ENHRY and CDR2 SYGVKD. The CDR3 reads CAISTLAGETQYF. The CDR3 coding sequence is TGTGCCATCAGTACCCTAGCTGGGGAGACCCAGTACTTC.

The J gene is TRBJ2-1, the V gene TRBV15; D might be TRBD2 (6 bases). Trimming stripped 0 bases from V and 5 bases from J, with 14 bases between. This CDR3 is built from 16 residues. In germline, CDR1 is LNHNV, CDR2 YYDKDF (reference sequence). CDR3 DNA sequence: TGTGCCACCAGCAGAGATAGGCCAGGAGGGAACAATGAGCAGTTCTTC. Its protein product is CATSRDRPGGNNEQFF.

The J gene is TRBJ1-1, the V gene TRBV4-2; D possibly corresponds to TRBD1 (5 bases). Germline CDR1 LGHNA, CDR2 YNFKEQ. This CDR3 contains 15 residues. V was shortened by 1 base and J by 3 bases, with 12 bases between the two germline ends. CDR3 loop: CASSQVVRADTEAFF. In DNA, the CDR3 is TGTGCCAGCAGCCAAGTGGTCAGGGCCGACACTGAAGCTTTCTTT.

This clonotype occurred a few times. The chain carries TRBV7-9 and TRBJ1-2, with a tentative D call TRBD1 (5 bases). Per the germline V gene, CDR1 is SEHNR and CDR2 is FQNEAQ (reference sequence). This CDR3 region has 15 residues. Trimming cost V 5 bases and J 5 bases, with 18 bases left between them. The CDR3 sequence: CASSALVYGAYGYTF. DNA for the CDR3: TGTGCCAGCAGCGCCCTAGTCTACGGGGCTTATGGCTACACCTTC.

This clonotype was observed many times. V gene TRBV9 combines with J gene TRBJ2-7, with TRBD2 matching over 7 bases. Trimming took 4 bases from V and 3 from J; bases not matched to a gene: 10. CDR3 length: 15 amino acids. Germline CDR1 SGDLS, CDR2 YYNGEE. CDR3 sequence (DNA): TGTGCCAGCAGCACCCAAACGGGAGGCCTCTACGAGCAGTACTTC. Translation: CASSTQTGGLYEQYF.

This chain connects TRBV20-1 to TRBJ2-1; no firm D call. Deletions cut 3 bases from V and 4 bases from J, with 4 bases between. This CDR3 region has 11 residues. Germline values: CDR1 DFQATT, CDR2 SNEGSKA (reference sequence). The CDR3 nucleotides read TGCAGTGCTAGCTCATACAATGAGCAGTTCTTC. Its protein product is CSASSYNEQFF.

There are many counts of this clonotype. This CDR3 is CASSYSGVSYEQYF. The CDR3 coding sequence is TGTGCCAGCAGTTACTCAGGGGTCTCCTACGAGCAGTACTTC. The chain couples TRBV6-2 or TRBV6-3 to TRBJ2-7; TRBD1 might be the D (5 bases). Germline CDR1 and CDR2: MNHEY and SVGEGT. Trimming shortened V by 0 bases and J by 0 bases, and 6 bases separated the two germline ends. CDR3 size: 14 residues.